This record covers a single TCR beta chain. The entry originates in a study of cytomegalovirus exposure and HLA in healthy donors. V shed 6 bases and J shed 5 bases, with 14 bases lying between them. The CDR3 loop spans 13 amino acids. It was with 60 Vbeta and 13 Jbeta primers that the PCR ran. Sequencing used immunoSEQ multiplex PCR; TCRdb keeps in-frame clones, though not all of them. The table lists approximately 270,000 clones, under 90% of them singletons. The gene calls are TRBV5-3 and TRBJ1-1, with D hard to call. TRBV5-3 carries the ORF label, with uncertain function. The sequence was obtained from a girl aged 2-15 years in good health and CMV-seronegative. Sequencing was done on a sample of PBMCs. The CDR3 loop reads CARNLGVGTEAFF. CDR3 coding DNA: TGTGCCAGAAACCTAGGTGTCGGTACTGAAGCTTTCTTT.